This T cell receptor beta chain appears in the sequencing data of a study of Graves' ophthalmopathy and Graves' hyperthyroidism. Per germline, CDR1 SNHLY and CDR2 FYNNEI. The CDR3 length is 14 residues. V was cut by 6 bases and J by 0 bases, with 11 bases left in between. Beta-chain TCR CDR3 regions were amplified from RNA transcripts. First-round RT-PCR used HTBI primers; second-round multiplex PCR followed. TCRdb re-called the multiplex PCR reads with MiXCR, one entry per CDR3 protein. The top ten hold around 7% of the sample, which has hundreds of thousands of distinct CDR3 sequences, around a fifth seen once. This clonotype was found once.

The specimen sequenced was peripheral blood. The J gene is TRBJ1-1, the V gene TRBV2; possibly TRBD1 for D (6 bases). The TCR was taken from a woman aged 18-29 years with stable Graves' hyperthyroidism. Some clones in this sample may be carry-over from other donors' samples. The CDR3, as DNA: TGTGCCAGCAGGAAACAGGGCCTGAACACTGAAGCTTTCTTT. Amino acid sequence: CASRKQGLNTEAFF. Looking up the rest from reference TRBV2 and TRBJ1-1 gives the full variable domain: EPEVTQTPSHQVTQMGQEVILRCVPISNHLYFYWYRQILGQKVEFLVSFYNNEISEKSEIFDDQFSVERPDGSNFTLKIRSTKLEDSAMYFCASRKQGLNTEAFFGQGTRLTVV.